This entry lists 16 T cell receptor beta chains sequenced from one sample in a study of T-cell reconstitution after alpha-beta-depleted transplantation in children. Unique molecular identifiers were used in preparing the TCRbeta library. TCRdb re-called the PCR reads through MiXCR, storing one row per CDR3 protein. The sample records around 580,000 distinct CDR3 sequences, over 20% being singletons. The sequences come from PBMCs, collected before TCRalphabeta/CD19-depleted stem cell transplant. The receptors here all came from a boy younger than two with Wiskott-Aldrich syndrome, due to receive a stem cell transplant.

This chain joins TRBV11-2 and TRBJ2-7, with D possibly being TRBD1 (6 bases). The CDR3 totals 14 residues. The V and J ends lost 2 bases and 4 bases respectively, with 12 bases between them. Germline loops: CDR1 SGHAT, CDR2 FQNNGV. DNA for the CDR3: TGTGCCAGCAGCTTATTGGACAGCTATTACGAGCAGTACTTC. Protein: CASSLLDSYYEQYF. Full variable domain (rest looked up from reference TRBV11-2 and TRBJ2-7): EAGVAQSPRYKIIEKRQSVAFWCNPISGHATLYWYQQILGQGPKLLIQFQNNGVVDDSQLPKDRFSAERLKGVDSTLKIQPAKLEDSAVYLCASSLLDSYYEQYFGPGTRLTVT.

This clonotype was seen a handful of times. This chain uses TRBV5-1 with TRBJ2-1, with TRBD2 as a possible D gene (6 bases). Trimming left V 5 bases short and J 2 bases short, with 17 bases between. CDR1 is SGHRS, CDR2 YFSETQ, per germline. CDR3 length equals 16 residues. The CDR3 region is CASRGLRDPPYNEQFF. The DNA for the CDR3 is TGCGCCAGCAGGGGCCTGCGGGACCCTCCCTACAATGAGCAGTTCTTC.

The rearrangement joins TRBV12-3 or TRBV12-4 to TRBJ1-2, with 8 bases that match TRBD1. V lost 5 bases and J lost 4; bases outside the gene matches: 9. The CDR3 runs to 15 residues. The CDR3 bases are TGTGCCAGCAGTAAAAGACAGGGGACGTTCTATGGCTACACCTTC. Translated, it gives CASSKRQGTFYGYTF.

This clonotype was observed a few times. The V and J genes are TRBV15 and TRBJ2-5; D not resolved. This CDR3 has 16 residues. V lost 0 bases to trimming and J lost 5 bases, with 16 bases between them. The germline gives CDR1 LNHNV, CDR2 YYDKDF (reference sequence). The CDR3 sequence: CATSRDKTSLGETQYF. The CDR3 DNA reads TGTGCCACCAGCAGAGATAAGACCTCATTAGGGGAGACCCAGTACTTC. The full variable domain, in which reference TRBV15 and TRBJ2-5 provide the parts outside the CDR3, is DAMVIQNPRYQVTQFGKPVTLSCSQTLNHNVMYWYQQKSSQAPKLLFHYYDKDFNNEADTPDNFQSRRPNTSFCFLDIRSPGLGDTAMYLCATSRDKTSLGETQYFGPGTRLLVL.

This clonotype has a handful of counts. V and J are TRBV5-1 and TRBJ2-6, with D maybe TRBD1 (6 bases). V gave up 1 base and J gave up 4 bases, with 21 bases separating them. Germline V CDR1 and CDR2: SGHRS, YFSETQ. This CDR3 contains 19 residues. CDR3 bases: TGCGCCAGCAGCTTGCGTCCCCTGACAGGAAGCTCAGGGGCCAACGTCCTGACTTTC. This sequence encodes CASSLRPLTGSSGANVLTF.

The CDR3 nucleotides are TGTGCCAGCACCCGAGGGGTGGCCGGGGAGCTGTTTTTT. This encodes CASTRGVAGELFF. The chain combines TRBV6-1 with TRBJ2-2; tentatively, D is TRBD1 or TRBD2 (5 bases each). The CDR3 consists of 13 residues. Germline lookup yields CDR1 MNHNS and CDR2 SASEGT. V was trimmed by 7 bases and J by 6 bases, leaving 12 bases between them.

The chain uses TRBV12-5 and TRBJ2-1; no clear D. This CDR3 has 13 residues. V was clipped by 3 bases and J by 8 bases, with 11 bases between them. In germline, CDR1 is LGHNT, CDR2 FRNRAP. CDR3 DNA: TGTGCTAGTGGTTTATTTACCCGTCATGAGCAGTTCTTC. Translation: CASGLFTRHEQFF.

This rearrangement joins TRBV5-1 to TRBJ2-4; 10 bases fit TRBD2. Germline V CDR1 and CDR2: SGHRS, YFSETQ. The CDR3 extends over 15 amino acids. V trimming: 0 bases; J trimming: 6 bases; junction bases outside the gene matches: 3. DNA of the CDR3: TGCGCCAGCAGCTTGGTGAGCGGGAGGGGAAACATTCAGTACTTC. Translating gives CASSLVSGRGNIQYF. The variable domain in full, completed from reference TRBV5-1 and TRBJ2-4, reads KAGVTQTPRYLIKTRGQQVTLSCSPISGHRSVSWYQQTPGQGLQFLFEYFSETQRNKGNFPGRFSGRQFSNSRSEMNVSTLELGDSALYLCASSLVSGRGNIQYFGAGTRLSVL.

The V and J genes are TRBV4-2 and TRBJ2-3, with a weak D call TRBD1 (5 bases). CDR3 length: 17 residues. V was pared by 5 bases and J by 4 bases, with 22 bases between. The germline V gene has CDR1 LGHNA and CDR2 YNFKEQ. In nucleotides, the CDR3 is TGTGCCAGCAGCGAAAGGGGTAGGAAAGGTGACGCAGATACGCAGTATTTT. This gives the protein CASSERGRKGDADTQYF.

This chain links TRBV3-1 with TRBJ2-7; TRBD1 might be the D (6 bases). The CDR3 contains 16 residues. From germline, CDR1 is LGHDT and CDR2 YNNKEL (reference sequence). V lost 1 base and J lost 3, with 16 bases in between. The CDR3 spells CASSQVSGQSFYEQYF. The CDR3 DNA follows: TGTGCCAGCAGCCAAGTATCAGGACAGTCGTTCTACGAGCAGTACTTC.

The chain carries TRBV12-3 or TRBV12-4 and TRBJ2-1; D possibly corresponds to TRBD2 (5 bases). This CDR3 contains 13 residues. V was shortened by 4 bases and J by 7 bases, with 11 bases between the two germline ends. For the CDR3, the DNA is TGTGCCAGCAGTTATCGAGCGGTTAATGAGCAGTTCTTC. It is translated as CASSYRAVNEQFF.

This clonotype was picked up one time. The chain joins TRBV29-1 to TRBJ2-5; 11 bases map to TRBD2. The length of the CDR3 is 12 residues. The V and J ends lost 6 bases and 5 bases, in that order; junction bases with no gene match: 2. Germline V gene lookup returns CDR1 SQVTM and CDR2 ANQGSEA. CDR3 nucleotides: TGCAGCGTGTGGACTAGCGGGGAGACCCAGTACTTC. It specifies CSVWTSGETQYF.

This chain joins TRBV20-1 and TRBJ2-1, with a tentative D call TRBD2 (5 bases). CDR1 is DFQATT and CDR2 is SNEGSKA in the germline V gene (reference sequence). V was shortened by 0 bases and J by 13 bases, with 13 bases between the two germline ends. This CDR3 is 12 amino acids long. CDR3 sequence: CSARDKTRSQFF. The DNA for the CDR3 is TGCAGTGCTAGAGATAAAACTAGAAGTCAGTTCTTC.

In its sample, this clonotype was seen a few times. The chain uses TRBV12-3 or TRBV12-4 and TRBJ2-7, with TRBD2 identical over 10 bases. The V and J ends lost 6 bases and 5 bases, in that order; junction bases with no gene match: 4. This CDR3 has 13 amino acids. CDR3 DNA sequence: TGTGCCAGCAGAATAGCGGGAGGTAACGAGCAGTACTTC. Translation gives CASRIAGGNEQYF.

The V call is TRBV12-5, the J call TRBJ2-3, with D possibly matching TRBD1 (5 bases). This CDR3 is 14 amino acids long. Germline V lookup: CDR1 LGHNT, CDR2 FRNRAP. Trimming stripped 4 bases from V and 4 bases from J, with 12 bases between. The CDR3 spells CASGSTQGPDTQYF. In DNA, the CDR3 is TGTGCTAGTGGTTCCACCCAGGGCCCAGATACGCAGTATTTT.

The CDR3 DNA reads as TGCAGTGCTGGCCGGGACAGGGGCTACGAGCAGTACTTC. It encodes CSAGRDRGYEQYF. This chain links TRBV20-1 with TRBJ2-7, with 10 bases fitting TRBD1. Looked up from germline, CDR1 is DFQATT and CDR2 is SNEGSKA (reference sequence). J was trimmed by 3 bases and V by 5 bases; bases with no gene match: 4. The CDR3 totals 13 residues.